This T cell receptor beta chain was captured by sequencing in a study of blood T cell repertoires in COVID-19 (TCRdb year 2020). In terms of the full investigation: Samples from collaborators originated in the United States, Italy and Spain and spanned both the acute and convalescent phases of COVID-19. The material from the prospective study consisted of cDNA or gDNA derived from T cells, B-cell-depleted T cells, or PBMCs. Deeply sampled blood TCRbeta repertoires from subjects exposed to, actively infected with, or recovered from COVID-19 were included in the dataset. The repertoires were released in a freely available public database meant as a resource for research on the immune response to SARS-CoV-2. Samples came from the ongoing ImmuneRACE study (first 160 participants) plus 1,254 subjects from 6 global collaborators. Nearly every sample came with metadata listing a de-identified subject ID, COVID-19 status, age in years and sex. HLA class I and class II types, where available, came from metadata supplied by the sample provider rather than from assay-based typing.

Comment on this clone: No cognate antigen has been identified for it. No qualities accompany the bases; no much larger clone lies one base away.

Beyond this particular receptor, the publication reports: Clinical and demographic metadata were provided uncurated, with the amount varying by source and participant.

In the prospective study, participants were 18 to 89 years old, resided in about 25 geographic areas of the United States, and were enrolled through a virtual design. In the prospective study, cohorts were assigned on the basis of participant-reported clinical history obtained from a screening survey and a study questionnaire. A participant counted as exposed if, within 2 weeks of entering the study, that participant had been in contact with someone who had a PCR-confirmed or clinician-diagnosed COVID-19 case. Each participant in the prospective study had whole blood, serum and a nasopharyngeal or oropharyngeal swab collected by mobile phlebotomists. Prospective study participants could optionally give additional blood draws and questionnaires over an approximately 2-month period. Before DNA extraction, prospective study blood samples were shipped either frozen or at room temperature. The immunoSEQ Assay, a bias-controlled multiplex PCR, was used to amplify TCRbeta CDR3 regions from genomic DNA. On the authors' methods: The number of nucleated cells in each sample was estimated by amplification of reference gene primers within the assay. To quantify the absolute abundance of each unique TCRbeta CDR3 rearrangement, sequence reads were collapsed and filtered. For each sample, productive Simpson clonality was calculated as the square root of Simpson's diversity index across productive rearrangements. TCRdb re-hosts the immuneACCESS table, in-frame sequences only. Its copies lack some clones; in the studies checked, an unresolved V gene accounts for under half of them, and the cause for the rest is not known. The DNA gave D and trimming, while V, J and clone size come from that table. Recorded for this sample are 400,000 to 500,000 clones; approximately 90% of them occurred a single time. In total, the top ten clones hold 1.4% of the sample.

V has 6 bases trimmed and J has 0 bases trimmed; junction bases matching no gene number 21. Sequences LNHNV (CDR1) and YYDKDF (CDR2) are obtained from the germline V gene (reference sequence). The CDR3 sequence holds 22 residues, the cysteine and phenylalanine included. Only the CDR3 portion is preserved as DNA: 66 bases, with reading frame beginning at the first base. The origin of this receptor is a young woman who had been exposed to COVID-19. Sample: PBMCs or T cells enriched from blood (not recorded which). The rearranged segments are TRBV15 and TRBJ2-6; 9 middle bases align to TRBD1. The CDR3 protein: CATRPPRGQGGGNHSGANVLTF. At the DNA level, the sequence is TGTGCCACCAGACCCCCAAGGGGACAGGGAGGGGGTAACCACTCTGGGGCCAACGTCCTGACTTTC.